This T cell receptor beta chain was captured in a study of blood T cell repertoires in COVID-19. Study context: COVID-19 samples, acute and convalescent, were from the United States, Italy and Spain. In each case, the material was cDNA or gDNA derived from T cells, B-cell-depleted T cells, or PBMCs.

CDR1 and CDR2 (germline): DFQATT, SNEGSKA (reference sequence). V lost 3 bases to trimming and J lost 0 bases; unmatched junction nucleotides: 5. The CDR3 sequence is 15 residues long. Repertoires were generated with immunoSEQ multiplex PCR, while TCRdb's copy carries only in-frame clones and drops some. Found here are about 180,000 clones, roughly 80% of them singletons; the top ten hold over 1.5%. J is TRBJ1-5 and V is TRBV20-1; 7 bases are shared with TRBD1. Specimen: peripheral blood. This clonotype originated in a human donor in a cohort sampled during active COVID-19. DNA of the CDR3: TGCAGTGCTAGTTTCGGGACAGCTAGCAATCAGCCCCAGCATTTT. Translating gives CSASFGTASNQPQHF.